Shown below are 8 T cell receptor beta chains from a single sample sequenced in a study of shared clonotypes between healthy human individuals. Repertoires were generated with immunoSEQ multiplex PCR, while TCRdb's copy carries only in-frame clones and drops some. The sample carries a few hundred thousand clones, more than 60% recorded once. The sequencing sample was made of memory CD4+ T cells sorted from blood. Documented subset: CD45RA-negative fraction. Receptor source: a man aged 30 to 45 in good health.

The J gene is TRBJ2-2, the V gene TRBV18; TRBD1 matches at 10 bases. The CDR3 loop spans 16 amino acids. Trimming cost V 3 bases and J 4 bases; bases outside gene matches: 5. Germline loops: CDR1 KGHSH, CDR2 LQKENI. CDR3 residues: CASSPMTGGLTGELFF. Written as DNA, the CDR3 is TGTGCCAGCTCACCGATGACAGGGGGCCTCACCGGGGAGCTGTTTTTT.

CDR3 region: CASSVLPGTDTQYF. CDR3 sequence (DNA): TGTGCCAGCAGTGTCCTACCTGGGACAGATACGCAGTATTTT. This chain connects TRBV6-1 to TRBJ2-3; D remains ambiguous. The CDR3 runs 14 residues. The V gene's germline CDR1 is MNHNS and CDR2 SASEGT. V lost 4 bases, J lost 3 bases, and 11 bases lay in between.

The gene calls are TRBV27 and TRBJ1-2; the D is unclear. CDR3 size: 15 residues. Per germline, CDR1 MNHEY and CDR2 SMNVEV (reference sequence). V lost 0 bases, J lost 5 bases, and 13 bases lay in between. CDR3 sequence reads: CASSLSTDPYYGYTF. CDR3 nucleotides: TGTGCCAGCAGTTTATCGACTGACCCCTATTATGGCTACACCTTC.

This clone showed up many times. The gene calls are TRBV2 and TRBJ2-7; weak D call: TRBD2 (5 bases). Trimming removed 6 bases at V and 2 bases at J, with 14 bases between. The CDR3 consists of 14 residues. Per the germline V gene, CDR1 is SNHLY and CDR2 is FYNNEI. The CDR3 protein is CASRPAGVPYEQYF. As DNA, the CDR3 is TGTGCCAGCAGGCCAGCCGGGGTACCCTACGAGCAGTACTTC.

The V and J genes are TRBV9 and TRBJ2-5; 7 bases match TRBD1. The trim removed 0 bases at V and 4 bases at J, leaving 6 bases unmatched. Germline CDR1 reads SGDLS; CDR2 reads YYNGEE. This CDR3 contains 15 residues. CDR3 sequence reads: CASSVEAGGGETQYF. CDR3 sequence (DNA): TGTGCCAGCAGCGTAGAGGCAGGGGGTGGAGAGACCCAGTACTTC.

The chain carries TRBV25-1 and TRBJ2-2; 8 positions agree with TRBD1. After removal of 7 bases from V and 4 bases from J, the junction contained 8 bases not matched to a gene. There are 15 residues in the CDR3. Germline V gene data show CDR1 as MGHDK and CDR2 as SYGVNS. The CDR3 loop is CASTVGQGGTGELFF. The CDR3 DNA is TGTGCCAGCACGGTCGGACAGGGCGGCACCGGGGAGCTGTTTTTT.

The CDR3 sequence is CATSRDGTSGWNEQFF. In nucleotides, the CDR3 is TGTGCCACCAGCAGAGATGGCACTAGCGGCTGGAATGAGCAGTTCTTC. The chain links TRBV15 to TRBJ2-1; the match to TRBD2 covers 8 bases. V lost 0 bases, J lost 7 bases, and 8 bases stayed unmatched. Per the germline V gene, CDR1 is LNHNV and CDR2 is YYDKDF (reference sequence). The CDR3 extends over 16 amino acids.

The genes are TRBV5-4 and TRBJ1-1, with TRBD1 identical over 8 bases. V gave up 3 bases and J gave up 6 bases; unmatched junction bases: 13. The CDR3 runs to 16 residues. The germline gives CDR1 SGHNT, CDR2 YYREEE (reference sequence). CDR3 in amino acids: CASSWQSGTGRAEAFF. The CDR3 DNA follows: TGTGCCAGCAGCTGGCAATCCGGGACAGGTCGGGCTGAAGCTTTCTTT.